The rows below give T cell receptor beta chains drawn from one sample of a study of T cell repertoires and HLA-DP antigens. These receptors' targets are unknown. Generated by immunoSEQ multiplex PCR, the TCRdb table keeps only in-frame clones and is missing some. The sample holds more than 90,000 clones; about 91% are singletons and the top ten take 0.27%. Material for sequencing was CD4+ T cells from PBMCs. The receptor set was obtained from a woman younger than 30 in good health and CMV-seronegative. CDR3s include the opening cysteine and the closing phenylalanine or tryptophan. D genes are given only for firm matches. Only some rows state a clone size, as once, few, many or a class for expanded clones.

DNA: TGCGCCAGCAGCCGAACCGGGACAGTTAAACGGTACTTC
CDR3: CASSRTGTVKRYF
J: TRBJ2-4
D: TRBD1
V: TRBV5-1
size: NA

DNA: TGTGCCAGCAGCCAAGAGCGGGCCCTAAGCGAGCAGTTCTTC
CDR3: CASSQERALSEQFF
J: TRBJ2-1
D: NA
V: TRBV4-2
size: once

DNA: TGTGCCAGTAGTGGACAGGGGGCGTTGAATAGTGGCTACACCTTC
CDR3: CASSGQGALNSGYTF
J: TRBJ1-2
D: TRBD1
V: TRBV19
size: NA

DNA: TGTGCCAGCAGTAGGGCAGGGGGAAACACTGAAGCTTTCTTT
CDR3: CASSRAGGNTEAFF
J: TRBJ1-1
D: TRBD1
V: TRBV2
size: NA

DNA: TGCGCCAGCAGCCAAGAGAGGGTTACTGAAGCTTTCTTT
CDR3: CASSQERVTEAFF
J: TRBJ1-1
D: NA
V: TRBV4-3
size: NA

DNA: TGTGCCAGCAGGACCGGGAGGCTAGCGGGCTACACAGATACGCAGTATTTT
CDR3: CASRTGRLAGYTDTQYF
J: TRBJ2-3
D: TRBD2
V: TRBV28
size: once

DNA: TGTGCCAGCAGTTGGGACGGGAACACTGAAGCTTTCTTT
CDR3: CASSWDGNTEAFF
J: TRBJ1-1
D: NA
V: TRBV28
size: NA

DNA: TGTGCCAGCAGCTTGGCAGGGGAGCAAGAGACCCAGTACTTC
CDR3: CASSLAGEQETQYF
J: TRBJ2-5
D: NA
V: TRBV5-4
size: NA

DNA: TGTGCCAGCAGCAAGAAGGCGGACTATGGCTACACCTTC
CDR3: CASSKKADYGYTF
J: TRBJ1-2
D: NA
V: TRBV5-4
size: NA

DNA: TGTGCCAGCAGTAGCGCCTCCGGAAACACCATATATTTT
CDR3: CASSSASGNTIYF
J: TRBJ1-3
D: NA
V: TRBV7-8
size: NA

DNA: TGTGCCAGCAGGGACGGGACAGGGTATGGCTACACCTTC
CDR3: CASRDGTGYGYTF
J: TRBJ1-2
D: TRBD1
V: TRBV2
size: once

DNA: TGCGCCAGCAGCAACGGACAGGGCGGAACCGGGGAGCTGTTTTTT
CDR3: CASSNGQGGTGELFF
J: TRBJ2-2
D: TRBD1
V: TRBV5-1
size: NA

DNA: TGTGCCAGCAGCCAAGTGTCTACAGGGATCTACGAGCAGTACTTC
CDR3: CASSQVSTGIYEQYF
J: TRBJ2-7
D: NA
V: TRBV7-8
size: NA

DNA: TGTGCCAGCAGCCCCGGGACCCTTATTGAGACCCAGTACTTC
CDR3: CASSPGTLIETQYF
J: TRBJ2-5
D: NA
V: TRBV7-9
size: once

DNA: TGTGCCAGCAGCTTTGGGGGGCCGGATCAGCCCCAGCATTTT
CDR3: CASSFGGPDQPQHF
J: TRBJ1-5
D: NA
V: TRBV13
size: NA

DNA: TGTGCCAGCAGCCCCCCGGGGGGACAGGGGAACACCGGGGAGCTGTTTTTT
CDR3: CASSPPGGQGNTGELFF
J: TRBJ2-2
D: TRBD1
V: TRBV5-6
size: NA

DNA: TGCGCCAGCAGCCAGGGGGGACAGGGGAGGACACCCCTCCACTTT
CDR3: CASSQGGQGRTPLHF
J: TRBJ1-6
D: TRBD1
V: TRBV4-3
size: NA

DNA: TGTGCCAGTAGTTCCCAAGCGGGGCAGGGAGGAGCCCAGTACTTC
CDR3: CASSSQAGQGGAQYF
J: TRBJ2-5
D: TRBD2
V: TRBV19
size: NA

DNA: TGTGCCAGCAGCCGCGGGCCTCAGGCCGGGGCCAACGTCCTGACTTTC
CDR3: CASSRGPQAGANVLTF
J: TRBJ2-6
D: NA
V: TRBV6-6
size: NA

DNA: TGTGCCAGCATCTTCCAGACAGGGACAGAGACCCAGTACTTC
CDR3: CASIFQTGTETQYF
J: TRBJ2-5
D: TRBD1
V: TRBV2
size: NA

DNA: TGTGCCACTCGACAGGGGGCTTTCACAGATACGCAGTATTTT
CDR3: CATRQGAFTDTQYF
J: TRBJ2-3
D: TRBD1
V: TRBV6-5
size: NA

DNA: TGCGCCAGCAGCTTGGCTAGTGGAAGCAGGGCCTACGAGCAGTACTTC
CDR3: CASSLASGSRAYEQYF
J: TRBJ2-7
D: NA
V: TRBV5-1
size: NA

DNA: TGTGCCAGCAGCTTAACGAACCAGGTCACGAACACCGGGGAGCTGTTTTTT
CDR3: CASSLTNQVTNTGELFF
J: TRBJ2-2
D: NA
V: TRBV7-3
size: NA

DNA: TGTGCCAGCAGCCAAGTTGGGGGTAGACAGCCCCAGCATTTT
CDR3: CASSQVGGRQPQHF
J: TRBJ1-5
D: NA
V: TRBV4-2
size: NA

DNA: TGTGCCAGCTCAGCAGGGGTTGCGGCTGGCTACACCTTC
CDR3: CASSAGVAAGYTF
J: TRBJ1-2
D: NA
V: TRBV18
size: NA

DNA: TGTGCCAGCAGCTCCCAGACAGGGGGAGGGTATGGCTACACCTTC
CDR3: CASSSQTGGGYGYTF
J: TRBJ1-2
D: TRBD1
V: TRBV7-9
size: few

DNA: TGTGCCACAACCCAACAGTCTTTGAACACTGAAGCTTTCTTT
CDR3: CATTQQSLNTEAFF
J: TRBJ1-1
D: NA
V: TRBV7-2
size: NA

DNA: TGTGCCAGCAGCTTACCGGGACAGGGGGCACTCGGCTACACCTTC
CDR3: CASSLPGQGALGYTF
J: TRBJ1-2
D: TRBD1
V: TRBV5-4
size: NA

DNA: TGTGCCAGCTCTCAACTAACGAGCACAGATACGCAGTATTTT
CDR3: CASSQLTSTDTQYF
J: TRBJ2-3
D: NA
V: TRBV18
size: NA

DNA: TGTGCCAGCAGCCCCGGGGGCGTGGTGGGAACCGGGGAGCTGTTTTTT
CDR3: CASSPGGVVGTGELFF
J: TRBJ2-2
D: NA
V: TRBV7-2
size: NA

DNA: TGTGCCAGTAGTATAGTTTCGACTATTAAGGGGCCTCGTCTTACGCAGTATTTT
CDR3: CASSIVSTIKGPRLTQYF
J: TRBJ2-3
D: NA
V: TRBV19
size: NA

DNA: TGTGCCAGTAGTGCCGGACAGGGGGCAACGCAGCCCCAGCATTTT
CDR3: CASSAGQGATQPQHF
J: TRBJ1-5
D: TRBD1
V: TRBV19
size: NA

DNA: TGTGCCAGCAGTGAAGGGGGCCAGCCCCAGCATTTT
CDR3: CASSEGGQPQHF
J: TRBJ1-5
D: NA
V: TRBV25-1
size: few

DNA: TGTGCCAGCAAAGCGGTTATGAACACTGAAGCTTTCTTT
CDR3: CASKAVMNTEAFF
J: TRBJ1-1
D: NA
V: TRBV7-2
size: few

DNA: TGCGCCAGCAGTGACGTTGGGCGGGGGGGGCGCGTGATGAACACTGAAGCTTTCTTT
CDR3: CASSDVGRGGRVMNTEAFF
J: TRBJ1-1
D: NA
V: TRBV10-2
size: NA